Here is one TCR beta chain with its context. The antigen it binds to is not known. No base quality information exists; no much larger clone differs at one position. V is cut by 3 bases and J by 8 bases, and the space between the germline ends is 16 bases. CDR1 and CDR2 are drawn from the germline V gene (reference sequence): MNHEY, SMNVEV. The cysteine opens and the phenylalanine closes a CDR3 of 14 amino acids. Solely the CDR3 DNA is kept, with 42 bases framed from the first base. The entire isolated RNA was reverse transcribed using the High Capacity cDNA Reverse Transcription Kit, and thus expressed TCRB transcripts were sequenced. Naive, central memory and regulatory T cell samples underwent deep immunoSEQ sequencing, averaging about 3.5 million total reads per sample. Sorted cells were lysed in RLT buffer and RNA was extracted with DNase-treated RNeasy Micro or Mini kits, depending on cell number. To prevent cross-contamination, every cell subset was processed on its own, while patient and healthy donor samples were processed together. The immunoSEQ multiplex PCR was used to amplify TCRB sequences from cDNA, generating 87-bp fragments that spanned the CDR3 region. Amplicons were sequenced on the Illumina HiSeq platform. As for the original processing: Synthetic template baselines were used to correct PCR bias computationally, reads within Hamming distance 2 were collapsed together, and singletons that could not be merged were discarded. By aligning reads against IMGT, V, D and J genes, CDR3 length, and insertions or deletions at six rearrangement sites were assigned. Within each subset, clonotype counts were normalized to sorted cell number, after which true diversity and Gini coefficients were computed with the tcR R package. The overlap coefficient, calculated on TCRB nucleotide sequences, was used to quantify repertoire sharing. As a proxy for the pre-selection repertoire, out-of-frame TCRB sequences from naive cells were analyzed. Held by TCRdb, this immuneACCESS table contains in-frame sequences only and omits some clones. Under half of the omission traces to an unresolved V gene where checked; the cause of the rest is unknown. That table furnishes V, J and clone size, whereas the DNA furnished D and trimming. Here the sample has under 500,000 clones; approximately 28% occur a single time. Jointly, the top ten make up roughly 0.06% of the sample.

The sample originates from a study of beta chain features in type 1 diabetes (dated by TCRdb to the late 2010s). Background for the entire study: Mean age, gender distribution, total cell number and subset yield did not differ between patients and healthy donors. A total of about 100,000,000 sorted cells were examined across all samples, and RNA yield correlated strongly with the number of cells per subset. The study compared TCRB repertoires of sorted circulating CD4+ T cell subsets between recently diagnosed type 1 diabetes patients and matched healthy donors. Naive and central memory subsets were obtained from all 28 donors, but regulatory and stem cell-like memory subsets were isolated from only 8 patients and roughly 8 healthy donors. The paper as a whole reports these results and caveats: A moderate but significant shortening of TCRB CDR3 length was observed in type 1 diabetes patients in all four CD4+ subsets. Because small numbers of individuals were included in the HLA sub-analyses, any influence of HLA type on TCRB rearrangement was left unresolved. At VDJ recombination sites, patients with type 1 diabetes made fewer insertions and deleted more nucleotides, a pattern implying thymic rearrangement abnormalities. Because cDNA rather than genomic DNA was sequenced, highly expressing activated cells could have been over-represented, although no difference in activation and CD3 levels was found between groups. PCR might favor shorter templates, but patient and control samples were amplified and corrected together, so any skew would affect both groups equally. Naive, central memory and regulatory TCRB repertoires appeared to be more similar among patients than among healthy donors.

Each donor gave one peripheral blood draw, averaging around 0.11 L, which was collected into heparinised tubes. A BD FACSAria II and a panel including CD45RO, CCR7, CD25, CD127, CD95 and CD27 were used to sort naive, central memory, regulatory and stem cell-like memory CD4+ T cells. A purity above 95% was achieved for all sorted populations. PBMCs were isolated right away by Lymphoprep density gradient centrifugation and were stained directly, without culture. To minimize batch effects, samples were stained and sorted in pairs, one healthy donor with one patient per experiment. The source of this sequence is a man younger than 35 in good health. The sequence is built from TRBV27 and TRBJ1-2; TRBD1 is possibly the D segment (6 matching bases). Material for sequencing was naive CD4+ T cells from blood. The sample's cell subset or site label, decoded: true naive CD4+ T cells. The encoded CDR3 is CASSLYGQPGGYTF. The bases are TGTGCCAGCAGTTTGTATGGACAGCCGGGAGGCTACACCTTC.